The present entry profiles one T cell receptor beta chain with its context. Its antigen is unknown. Per-base qualities were not stored, and no clone one base away is much larger. RNA was extracted using the RNeasy kit, and roughly 0.45 to 1 microgram was reverse transcribed with random hexamers. The immunoSEQ multiplex PCR assay, which covers 54 Vbeta and 13 Jbeta segments, was used to amplify TCR beta CDR3 regions. PCR amplification bias was corrected by using a synthetic template baseline for primer optimization and computational correction. The source study handled its data this way. Only productive sequences were kept, with reads annotated to V, D and J genes according to IMGT and analyzed in immunoSEQ Analyzer. Clonality was computed as one minus Shannon entropy normalized by log2 of the number of productive unique sequences. For each patient and control, public and private clones were evaluated among the 100 most prevalent clones. Clones were defined as Susac-specific when absent from the healthy and MS cohorts, from fewer than 1,300 published viral clones and from other ImmuneACCESS disease sequences. TCRdb cleaned the public reads at Q25 with fastp, built clones with MiXCR and kept in-frame beta chains. Rows merge per CDR3 protein into single entries with the most common DNA and genes. It is TCRdb's table, rather than the study itself, that gives the V and J calls and clone size. Present in this sample are hundreds of thousands of distinct CDR3 sequences, more than 85% of which were seen just once. About 0.12% of the sample is in the top ten clones.

This specimen belongs to a study of CD8 T cells in Susac syndrome (dated by TCRdb to between 2018 and 2021). Study-wide context: Whether CD8+ T cell activation and differentiation in Susac syndrome was antigen driven was tested using repertoire sequencing. CD8+ T cell repertoire clonality was compared between eleven to twelve healthy donors, roughly 14 Susac syndrome patients and approximately 16 multiple sclerosis patients. The study at large found these results: The number of individuals in the TCR sequencing and HLA analysis was recognized as being relatively small.

Reading from cysteine to phenylalanine, the CDR3 counts 15 amino acids. Here the CDR3 DNA is all that survives: 45 bases in frame from base 1. Reading the germline V gene gives CDR1 SQVTM and CDR2 ANQGSEA. For this chain, trimming is 5 bases at the V end and 5 bases at the J end, and the number of junction bases without a gene match is 9. Peripheral blood CD8+ and CD4+ T cells from healthy donors, Susac syndrome patients and multiple sclerosis patients were profiled using high-throughput TCR beta sequencing. The multiple sclerosis controls were treatment-naive patients whose relapsing-remitting disease, either stable or active, fulfilled the revised McDonald criteria. CD8+ TEMRA cells were enriched by FACS, while bulk CD8+ and CD4+ T cells were purified by magnetic negative isolation. Blood was collected in EDTA tubes and processed within 24 hours, with PBMCs isolated through density gradient centrifugation. PBMCs intended for TCR sequencing were frozen in liquid nitrogen and were later thawed in a 37 degrees C water bath. A purity of at least 90% was achieved for sorted or isolated CD4+, CD8+ and CD8+ TEMRA cells.

The sequence joins TRBV29-1 to TRBJ2-1, with 10 bases in between that match TRBD2. The source of this sequence is a human donor with multiple sclerosis. Source material: CD8+ T cells from PBMCs. The DNA reads TGCAGCGTTATTATACCGGGACTAGCGAACAATGAGCAGTTCTTC. Translated, this is CSVIIPGLANNEQFF.